These 20 T cell receptor beta chains were sequenced from one sample in a study of OX40 agonist ivuxolimab in advanced cancers. Sequencing used immunoSEQ multiplex PCR; TCRdb keeps in-frame clones, though not all of them. Here the sample spans around 140,000 clones, 75% to 95% being singletons. This specimen was CD4+ or CD8+ T cells sorted from blood, taken in a trial of the OX40 agonist ivuxolimab. The origin of the receptors is an adult with an advanced solid tumor such as melanoma, head and neck, liver or kidney cancer.

The V call is TRBV23-1, the J call TRBJ1-5, with 8 bases fitting TRBD1. TRBV23-1 is designated an ORF whose function remains uncertain. Losses at the gene ends were 3 bases for V and 0 bases for J; bases not matched to a gene: 10. This CDR3 contains 18 residues. The CDR3 DNA reads as TGCGCCAGCAGTCACCACGGACAGGGCCTCTATAGCAATCAGCCCCAGCATTTT. Protein product: CASSHHGQGLYSNQPQHF.

The chain links TRBV6-6 to TRBJ1-1; tentatively, D is TRBD1 (6 bases). Trimming removed 11 bases at V and 3 bases at J, with 19 bases between. In germline, CDR1 is MNHNY, CDR2 SVGAGI (reference sequence). There are 14 residues in the CDR3. CDR3 in DNA: TGTGCCGCCGCGGGGGGGGCAGGTTACACTGAAGCTTTCTTT. Translated, it gives CAAAGGAGYTEAFF.

CDR3 sequence: CASSLAGTPYEQYF. In DNA form, the CDR3 reads TGCGCCAGCAGCTTGGCTGGGACGCCCTACGAGCAGTACTTC. V is TRBV5-1 and J is TRBJ2-7; D assignment may be TRBD1 or TRBD2 (5 bases each). The V end lost 0 bases, the J end lost 2 bases, and 9 bases lay between the germline ends. The CDR3 extends over 14 amino acids. Germline V gene sequence: CDR1 SGHRS, CDR2 YFSETQ.

The chain couples TRBV7-2 to TRBJ1-2, with a weak D call TRBD1 (5 bases). The CDR3 runs to 12 residues. Looked up from germline, CDR1 is SGHTA and CDR2 is FQGNSA. V lost 2 bases and J lost 8, with 9 bases in between. In DNA, the CDR3 is TGTGCCAGCAGCTTATGGACATGGGGCTACACCTTC. Its translation is CASSLWTWGYTF.

The chain recombines TRBV27 with TRBJ2-1; possible D gene TRBD1, 6 bases. The CDR3 spans 11 residues. Germline lookup yields CDR1 MNHEY and CDR2 SMNVEV (reference sequence). V lost 10 bases and J 8 bases, leaving 12 bases between the germline ends. The CDR3 protein is CATVTGYEQFF. CDR3 in DNA: TGTGCCACCGTGACAGGCTATGAGCAGTTCTTC.

The chain recombines TRBV28 with TRBJ1-2; 9 bases align to TRBD1. The CDR3 sequence is 14 residues long. Germline values: CDR1 MDHEN, CDR2 SYDVKM. V dropped 6 bases and J dropped 6; count of bases not matched to a gene: 8. CDR3 DNA sequence: TGTGCCAGCAGCCCGGGACAGGGTCCGGATGGCTACACCTTC. Translation: CASSPGQGPDGYTF.

The chain is built from TRBV5-1 and TRBJ2-3, with 10 positions matching TRBD2. Germline V gene sequence: CDR1 SGHRS, CDR2 YFSETQ. This CDR3 region has 17 residues. V lost 0 bases to trimming and J lost 3 bases; unmatched junction nucleotides: 7. The CDR3 region is CASSLEPSGSGTDTQYF. CDR3 in DNA: TGCGCCAGCAGCTTGGAACCTAGCGGGAGCGGTACAGATACGCAGTATTTT.

This chain connects TRBV11-2 to TRBJ1-1, with D tentatively TRBD1 (6 bases). Trimming removed 5 bases at V and 1 base at J, with 11 bases between. This CDR3 has 14 amino acids. The germline gives CDR1 SGHAT, CDR2 FQNNGV. CDR3 protein: CASSLQTGNTEAFF. CDR3 DNA: TGTGCCAGCAGCCTACAGACAGGGAACACTGAAGCTTTCTTT. The full variable domain, in which reference TRBV11-2 and TRBJ1-1 provide the parts outside the CDR3, is EAGVAQSPRYKIIEKRQSVAFWCNPISGHATLYWYQQILGQGPKLLIQFQNNGVVDDSQLPKDRFSAERLKGVDSTLKIQPAKLEDSAVYLCASSLQTGNTEAFFGQGTRLTVV.

This chain's CDR3 is CASSQDRFREQYF. Written as DNA, the CDR3 is TGTGCCAGCAGTCAAGACAGGTTCCGCGAGCAGTACTTC. The V and J genes are TRBV6-5 and TRBJ2-7, with D perhaps matching TRBD1 (6 bases). V was pared by 5 bases and J by 6 bases, with 14 bases between. The CDR3 is 13 residues long. The germline V gene encodes CDR1 MNHEY and CDR2 SVGAGI.

The rearrangement links TRBV28 to TRBJ2-7; 12 positions agree with TRBD2. Trimming at V came to 3 bases and at J to 4 bases, leaving 4 bases not matched to a gene. Germline values: CDR1 MDHEN, CDR2 SYDVKM. The CDR3 covers 15 residues. This CDR3 reads CASSFLAGGQYEQYF. The CDR3 nucleotides read TGTGCCAGCAGTTTCCTAGCGGGAGGGCAATACGAGCAGTACTTC.

The J gene is TRBJ1-1, the V gene TRBV7-2; D is perhaps TRBD1 (5 bases). The CDR3 consists of 14 residues. The germline CDR1 and CDR2 sequences are SGHTA and FQGNSA. The germline V and J ends were trimmed by 5 bases and 1 base, with 11 bases remaining between them. CDR3 amino acids: CASSPRTPNTEAFF. CDR3 in DNA: TGTGCCAGCAGCCCGAGGACACCGAACACTGAAGCTTTCTTT.

This clone was seen just once. V is TRBV28 and J is TRBJ1-5, with D maybe TRBD1 (5 bases). This CDR3 is built from 18 residues. V gave up 1 base and J gave up 1 base, with 17 bases separating them. Germline V gene sequence: CDR1 MDHEN, CDR2 SYDVKM. The CDR3 spells CASSLFGQGGQSNQPQHF. CDR3 nucleotide sequence: TGTGCCAGCAGTTTATTCGGGCAGGGAGGACAAAGCAATCAGCCCCAGCATTTT.

This clone was counted once. The chain has TRBV18 and TRBJ2-7, with D possibly being TRBD2 (5 bases). With 0 bases removed from V and 4 bases from J, the gap between germline ends came to 7 bases. The length of the CDR3 is 13 residues. The V gene's germline CDR1 is KGHSH and CDR2 LQKENI. The CDR3 sequence is CASSPPTGYEQYF. CDR3 sequence (DNA): TGTGCCAGCTCACCACCCACGGGGTACGAGCAGTACTTC.

Only one count was recorded for this clone. The V call is TRBV5-1, the J call TRBJ2-5; 9 nucleotides agree with TRBD1. CDR3 length: 15 residues. The germline V gene encodes CDR1 SGHRS and CDR2 YFSETQ. Trimming took 0 bases from V and 4 from J; bases not matched to a gene: 4. The CDR3 reads CASSLGLDRGETQYF. CDR3 bases: TGCGCCAGCAGCTTGGGGTTGGACAGGGGAGAGACCCAGTACTTC.

This clone has a single count. The V call is TRBV5-8, the J call TRBJ2-1; 9 nucleotides line up with TRBD2. Unmatched junction bases numbered 7, after V lost 4 bases and J lost 5 bases. This CDR3 contains 15 residues. Germline-derived CDR1 and CDR2 are SGHTS and YDEGEE. The CDR3 region has the DNA TGTGCCAGCAGCATCGGACTAGCGAGAAACAATGAGCAGTTCTTC. Amino acids: CASSIGLARNNEQFF.

The V and J genes are TRBV11-2 and TRBJ2-1; D gene uncertain. The V and J ends lost 0 bases and 10 bases respectively, with 10 bases between them. The CDR3 sequence is 13 residues long. Germline V CDR1 and CDR2: SGHAT, FQNNGV. The CDR3 protein is CASSLDARMEQFF. CDR3 sequence (DNA): TGTGCCAGCAGCTTAGACGCGAGAATGGAGCAGTTCTTC.

This clone is a singleton in its sample. The chain links TRBV21-1 to TRBJ1-5; TRBD1, the table's D call, lacks a check against the DNA. TRBV21-1 is termed a pseudogene. The CDR3 extends over 16 amino acids. The CDR3 nucleotides read TGTGCCAGCAGACTAAATTCAACAGGGGCGCGGCAGCCCCAGCATTTT. Protein sequence: CASRLNSTGARQPQHF.

The chain is built from TRBV2 and TRBJ1-3; D is possibly TRBD1 (6 bases). With 6 bases removed from V and 4 bases from J, the gap between germline ends came to 10 bases. Germline V gene sequence: CDR1 SNHLY, CDR2 FYNNEI. The CDR3 covers 13 residues. The CDR3 DNA follows: TGTGCCAGCAGGGCAGGACAGGGAAACACCATATATTTT. Protein: CASRAGQGNTIYF.

The chain combines TRBV2 with TRBJ1-1, with no clear D. Germline V lookup: CDR1 SNHLY, CDR2 FYNNEI. The ends were cut back, 6 bases at V and 1 base at J, with 9 bases in the middle. The length of the CDR3 is 13 residues. Here the CDR3 reads CASRDGENTEAFF. The CDR3 DNA is TGTGCCAGCAGGGACGGGGAGAACACTGAAGCTTTCTTT.

The gene calls are TRBV7-3 and TRBJ2-3; D is perhaps TRBD1 or TRBD2 (5 bases each). Germline V CDR1 and CDR2: SGHTA, FQGTGA. The CDR3 has 15 amino acids. V dropped 2 bases and J dropped 3 bases, with 12 bases sitting between them. CDR3 loop: CASSLEGMVTDTQYF. As DNA, the CDR3 is TGTGCCAGCAGCTTAGAGGGGATGGTAACAGATACGCAGTATTTT.